Listed below are T cell receptor beta chains from one sample, sequenced in a study of T cell repertoires in cytomegalovirus infection. No antigen is known for these receptors. Each CDR3 protein is one row after TCRdb ran MiXCR on the reads. The table has hundreds of thousands of distinct CDR3 sequences, 33% seen once; the top ten hold 15% to 20%. Sequenced material: cultured PBMCs, taken from culture after CMV antigen stimulation. These receptors were collected from a human donor in good health (CMV status not recorded). Some clones in this sample may be carry-over from other donors' samples. CDR3s include the opening cysteine and the closing phenylalanine or tryptophan. Each record gives: clone size, V gene, CDR3 protein. Clone size is stated in some rows and not others, as once, few, many or a class when expanded.

abundance: -
v_gene: TRBV28
CDR3aa: CASRRGRESANYGYTF

abundance: many
v_gene: TRBV7-9
CDR3aa: CASSLSSRLNTEAFF

abundance: -
v_gene: TRBV4-3
CDR3aa: CASSQFPVRENTEAFF

abundance: once
v_gene: TRBV30
CDR3aa: CAGGVGVTGELFF

abundance: few
v_gene: TRBV27
CDR3aa: CASSVGAPYEQYF

abundance: -
v_gene: TRBV12-3/TRBV12-4
CDR3aa: CASSFQLRNEQFF

abundance: few
v_gene: TRBV7-4
CDR3aa: CAAELEETEAFF

abundance: -
v_gene: TRBV7-8
CDR3aa: CASSDNRAIPYNEQFF

abundance: -
v_gene: TRBV10-3
CDR3aa: CAISVSGTSVNEQFF

abundance: -
v_gene: TRBV19
CDR3aa: CASSIITSGGDTQYF

abundance: once
v_gene: TRBV6-2/TRBV6-3
CDR3aa: CASSDPSSGRVYEQFF

abundance: -
v_gene: TRBV28
CDR3aa: CASRATGGRRTEAFF

abundance: -
v_gene: TRBV10-3
CDR3aa: CAISESGLAGGSYNEQFF

abundance: -
v_gene: TRBV11-2
CDR3aa: CASSGPGGEAFF

abundance: once
v_gene: TRBV25-1
CDR3aa: CASSSARGGNQPQHF

abundance: -
v_gene: TRBV19
CDR3aa: CASSIIGLEWYF

abundance: -
v_gene: TRBV4-3
CDR3aa: CASSQERGGNTIYF

abundance: -
v_gene: TRBV4-1
CDR3aa: CASSQSVTGVQPQHF

abundance: -
v_gene: TRBV28
CDR3aa: CASSGNRGQYYGYTF

abundance: -
v_gene: TRBV14
CDR3aa: CASSRDSGDTQYF

abundance: -
v_gene: TRBV11-2
CDR3aa: CASSFWGGADTRYF

abundance: -
v_gene: TRBV4-1
CDR3aa: CASRQNSGSSTDTQYF

abundance: -
v_gene: TRBV6-6
CDR3aa: CASSREPGREQYF

abundance: -
v_gene: TRBV12-3/TRBV12-4
CDR3aa: CAAAKRGANTEAFF

abundance: few
v_gene: TRBV5-8
CDR3aa: CASSLRQPDNEQFF

abundance: many
v_gene: TRBV7-2
CDR3aa: CASSRGTSGRRNEQFF

abundance: -
v_gene: TRBV7-2
CDR3aa: CASSLETSGRYNEQFF

abundance: -
v_gene: TRBV18
CDR3aa: CASSPGTGPNFNYGYTF

abundance: -
v_gene: TRBV4-2
CDR3aa: CASSQDLGGRSTGYEQYF

abundance: -
v_gene: TRBV29-1
CDR3aa: CSAGPISGNTIYF

abundance: -
v_gene: TRBV30
CDR3aa: CAWTPQRGISTDTQYF

abundance: -
v_gene: TRBV6-6
CDR3aa: CASSSSGQGKQFF

abundance: many
v_gene: TRBV7-2
CDR3aa: CASSSPDRGSGYTF

abundance: few
v_gene: TRBV12-3/TRBV12-4
CDR3aa: CASSSAGTGKRGGYTF

abundance: many
v_gene: TRBV7-9
CDR3aa: CASSPPTGEKGNTEAFF

abundance: -
v_gene: TRBV6-6
CDR3aa: CASSYGHPSSYNEQFF

abundance: -
v_gene: TRBV7-8
CDR3aa: CASSSTGLAGHNEQFF

abundance: -
v_gene: TRBV7-9
CDR3aa: CASRRAHLAGGRGSDTQYF

abundance: -
v_gene: TRBV7-3
CDR3aa: CASSRTGGIGQGAVNIQYF